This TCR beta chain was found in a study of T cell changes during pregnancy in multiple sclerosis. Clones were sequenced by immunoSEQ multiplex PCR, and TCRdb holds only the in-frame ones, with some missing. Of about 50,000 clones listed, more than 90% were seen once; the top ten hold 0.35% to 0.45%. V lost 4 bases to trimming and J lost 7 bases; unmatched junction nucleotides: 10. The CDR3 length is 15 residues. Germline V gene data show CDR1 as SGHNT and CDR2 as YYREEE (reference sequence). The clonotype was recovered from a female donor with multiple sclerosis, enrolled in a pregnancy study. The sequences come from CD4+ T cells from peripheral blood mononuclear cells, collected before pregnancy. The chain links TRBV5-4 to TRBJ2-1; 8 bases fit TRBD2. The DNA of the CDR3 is TGTGCCAGCAGCCCCGGGACTAGGGGGGGGAATGAGCAGTTCTTC. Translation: CASSPGTRGGNEQFF.